The next 25 T cell receptor beta chains were all read from a single sample in a study of cytomegalovirus exposure and HLA in healthy donors. The PCR employed 60 Vbeta primers together with 13 Jbeta primers. Sequencing used immunoSEQ multiplex PCR; TCRdb keeps in-frame clones, though not all of them. The sample has 200,000 to 250,000 clones, around four fifths seen once; the top ten hold 2.7%. Specimen: PBMCs. These receptors were collected from a woman aged 40 to 50 in good health and CMV-seronegative.

The sample holds a few counts of this clone. CDR3 protein: CASRAGTQPNQPQHF. The CDR3 region has the DNA TGTGCCAGCAGAGCCGGGACACAACCCAATCAGCCCCAGCATTTT. The chain joins TRBV2 to TRBJ1-5; D perhaps matches TRBD1 (6 bases). The germline gives CDR1 SNHLY, CDR2 FYNNEI. CDR3 length: 15 amino acids. Trimming left V 6 bases short and J 3 bases short, with 15 bases between.

The chain carries TRBV29-1 and TRBJ2-2, with D unresolved. Trimming pared 4 bases from V and 6 bases from J, leaving 9 bases between. The CDR3 is made up of 12 amino acids. Germline V lookup: CDR1 SQVTM, CDR2 ANQGSEA. The CDR3 region has the DNA TGCAGCGTTGCGGGTGAGGCCGGGGAGCTGTTTTTT. It encodes CSVAGEAGELFF.

The chain recombines TRBV30 with TRBJ1-1; 7 nucleotides match TRBD1. J gave up 0 bases and V 5 bases, and 12 bases lay outside the gene matches. This CDR3 has 16 amino acids. Germline V gene sequence: CDR1 GTSNPN, CDR2 SVGIG (reference sequence). The CDR3 nucleotides read TGTGCCTGGGTGTTCCGGACAGGAAGCCTGAACACTGAAGCTTTCTTT. Protein product: CAWVFRTGSLNTEAFF.

In this sample, this clone turned up once. The V gene is TRBV7-2, the J gene TRBJ1-4, with 7 bases that match TRBD1. The CDR3 spans 14 residues. With 5 bases clipped from V and 8 bases from J, the junction kept 8 bases outside the gene matches. Per the germline V gene, CDR1 is SGHTA and CDR2 is FQGNSA. The CDR3: CASSRTGQLEKLFF. The CDR3 DNA reads as TGTGCCAGCAGCCGGACGGGACAGCTCGAAAAACTGTTTTTT.

The chain links TRBV19 to TRBJ2-7; 12 nucleotides agree with TRBD2. The CDR3 covers 14 residues. Germline V gene data show CDR1 as LNHDA and CDR2 as SQIVND (reference sequence). V gave up 6 bases and J gave up 9 bases; unmatched junction bases: 9. The CDR3 bases are TGTGCCAGTAGCAACGGACTAGCGGGACATAGGCAGTACTTC. As protein: CASSNGLAGHRQYF. The full variable domain, with the rest looked up from reference TRBV19 and TRBJ2-7, is DGGITQSPKYLFRKEGQNVTLSCEQNLNHDAMYWYRQDPGQGLRLIYYSQIVNDFQKGDIAEGYSVSREKKESFPLTVTSAQKNPTAFYLCASSNGLAGHRQYFGPGTRLTVT.

The chain combines TRBV2 with TRBJ2-5; 8 bases agree with TRBD1. The J call may be in error: the DNA end matches TRBJ2-7 better. This CDR3 spans 14 amino acids. Germline assignment: CDR1 SNHLY and CDR2 FYNNEI. The CDR3 is CASSLDRDRYEQYF. The CDR3 DNA follows: TGTGCCAGCAGTTTGGACAGGGATCGGTACGAGCAGTACTTC.

The chain has TRBV30 and TRBJ1-2, with 7 positions matching TRBD1. The V gene's germline CDR1 is GTSNPN and CDR2 SVGIG (reference sequence). The length of the CDR3 is 12 residues. The ends lost 4 bases at V and 7 bases at J; junction bases unmatched: 6. CDR3 residues: CAWNTGALGYTF. The CDR3 nucleotides are TGTGCCTGGAATACAGGGGCGCTTGGCTACACCTTC.

This chain connects TRBV19 to TRBJ2-5, with TRBD1 identical over 9 bases. The CDR3 covers 14 residues. Germline V gene lookup returns CDR1 LNHDA and CDR2 SQIVND (reference sequence). Losses at the gene ends were 5 bases for V and 4 bases for J; bases not matched to a gene: 5. CDR3 region: CASSPGQGVETQYF. The CDR3 region has the DNA TGTGCCAGTAGTCCGGGACAGGGAGTAGAGACCCAGTACTTC. The complete variable domain, with remaining parts taken from reference TRBV19 and TRBJ2-5, reads DGGITQSPKYLFRKEGQNVTLSCEQNLNHDAMYWYRQDPGQGLRLIYYSQIVNDFQKGDIAEGYSVSREKKESFPLTVTSAQKNPTAFYLCASSPGQGVETQYFGPGTRLLVL.

The CDR3 is CASSLALGVVQFF. In DNA form, the CDR3 reads TGTGCCAGCAGCTTAGCGCTAGGGGTAGTGCAGTTCTTC. This rearrangement joins TRBV7-9 to TRBJ2-1; tentatively, D is TRBD1 (5 bases). This CDR3 is 13 amino acids long. Trimming left V 0 bases short and J 12 bases short, with 12 bases between. Germline V CDR1 and CDR2: SEHNR, FQNEAQ (reference sequence).

This clone has only a few counts. The chain combines TRBV30 with TRBJ1-1; D is possibly TRBD1 (5 bases). This CDR3 contains 13 residues. Trimming removed 1 base from V and 1 base from J, with 7 bases in between. Germline-derived CDR1 and CDR2 are GTSNPN and SVGIG (reference sequence). CDR3 sequence: CAWSGGGNTEAFF. The CDR3 DNA follows: TGTGCCTGGAGTGGGGGGGGGAACACTGAAGCTTTCTTT.

The gene calls are TRBV4-1 and TRBJ1-5; perhaps TRBD1 as D (5 bases). The V end lost 3 bases, the J end lost 2 bases, and 11 bases lay between the germline ends. This CDR3 has 15 amino acids. Germline lookup yields CDR1 MGHRA and CDR2 YSYEKL. CDR3 nucleotide sequence: TGCGCCAGCAGCCAGGGCCAGGGTGGCAATCAGCCCCAGCATTTT. Protein product: CASSQGQGGNQPQHF.

CDR3 coding DNA: TGTGCCACCGGGGGGGGCAGCTCCTACAATGAGCAGTTCTTC. Translating it yields CATGGGSSYNEQFF. The V call is TRBV10-3, the J call TRBJ2-1, with 8 bases fitting TRBD2. The CDR3 spans 14 residues. Germline lookup yields CDR1 ENHRY and CDR2 SYGVKD. V dropped 10 bases and J dropped 0; count of bases not matched to a gene: 5.

V is TRBV7-9 and J is TRBJ1-2; D may be TRBD1 (6 bases). The V end was cut by 1 base, the J end by 5 bases, with 11 bases between. CDR1 SEHNR and CDR2 FQNEAQ come from the germline V gene (reference sequence). This CDR3 region has 14 residues. This CDR3 is CASSLGSQGYGYTF. The CDR3 DNA is TGTGCCAGCAGCTTAGGGTCGCAGGGGTATGGCTACACCTTC.

In this sample, this clone turned up once. The chain is built from TRBV7-8 and TRBJ2-7; maybe TRBD1 (6 bases). Trimming shortened V by 1 base and J by 4 bases, and 11 bases separated the two germline ends. CDR3 length equals 14 residues. CDR1 and CDR2 (germline): SGHVS, FQNEAQ. CDR3 sequence reads: CASSLVQGSYEQYF. As DNA, the CDR3 is TGTGCCAGCAGCTTAGTACAGGGCTCTTACGAGCAGTACTTC.

This chain connects TRBV27 to TRBJ2-2; 12 positions match TRBD2. Germline CDR1 reads MNHEY; CDR2 reads SMNVEV (reference sequence). The CDR3 consists of 16 residues. V trimming: 7 bases; J trimming: 3 bases; junction bases outside the gene matches: 6. The CDR3 protein is CASTRLAGAHTGELFF. The CDR3 region has the DNA TGTGCCAGCACCAGACTAGCGGGAGCCCACACCGGGGAGCTGTTTTTT.

V gene TRBV27 combines with J gene TRBJ1-2; 7 bases map to TRBD1. CDR1 and CDR2 from the germline V gene are MNHEY and SMNVEV (reference sequence). The CDR3 contains 14 residues. With 6 bases clipped from V and 7 bases from J, the junction kept 11 bases outside the gene matches. CDR3 DNA: TGTGCCAGCAGGACCTCGGGGGACAGAGGTGGCTACACCTTC. Translation: CASRTSGDRGGYTF.

V usage is TRBV6-5 and J usage is TRBJ2-4; maybe TRBD1 (5 bases). The CDR3 totals 16 residues. CDR1 and CDR2 (germline): MNHEY, SVGAGI. The V end was cut by 2 bases, the J end by 0 bases, with 11 bases between. The CDR3 DNA reads as TGTGCCAGCAGTTACGGGCAGGGTCTAGCCAAAAACATTCAGTACTTC. The encoded protein is CASSYGQGLAKNIQYF.

The rearrangement links TRBV7-2 to TRBJ2-1; 9 nucleotides agree with TRBD1. This CDR3 has 16 amino acids. V lost 4 bases and J lost 5; bases outside the gene matches: 9. Germline CDR1 SGHTA, CDR2 FQGNSA. The CDR3 loop reads CASSSHAGTGNNEQFF. CDR3 in DNA: TGTGCCAGCAGCTCGCACGCCGGGACAGGGAACAATGAGCAGTTCTTC. Filled out from reference TRBV7-2 and TRBJ2-1, the complete variable domain reads GAGVSQSPSNKVTEKGKDVELRCDPISGHTALYWYRQSLGQGLEFLIYFQGNSAPDKSGLPSDRFSAERTGGSVSTLTIQRTQQEDSAVYLCASSSHAGTGNNEQFFGPGTRLTVL.

This rearrangement joins TRBV7-2 to TRBJ1-5, with a possible D match to TRBD1 (5 bases). Germline V gives CDR1 SGHTA, CDR2 FQGNSA. CDR3 size: 17 residues. Trimming removed 1 base at V and 7 bases at J, with 20 bases between. CDR3 in DNA: TGTGCCAGCAGCTTAGTCGGGGGGAGGGAGCTCCCACAGCCCCAGCATTTT. Its translation: CASSLVGGRELPQPQHF.

The chain combines TRBV5-4 with TRBJ1-2; 9 nucleotides match TRBD1. CDR1 and CDR2 (germline): SGHNT, YYREEE (reference sequence). This CDR3 region has 13 residues. Trimming removed 4 bases from V and 7 bases from J; junction bases left unmatched: 5. The chain's CDR3 is CASSRTGEGGYTF. The CDR3 bases are TGTGCCAGCAGCCGGACAGGGGAGGGTGGCTACACCTTC.

This clone was seen just once. This CDR3 reads CASTRGRVPEAFF. CDR3 sequence (DNA): TGTGCCAGTACGCGGGGTAGGGTCCCTGAAGCTTTCTTT. The V gene is TRBV19, the J gene TRBJ1-1; D unclear. V was cut by 7 bases and J by 6 bases, with 15 bases left in between. This CDR3 spans 13 amino acids. The germline gives CDR1 LNHDA, CDR2 SQIVND (reference sequence). Full variable domain (rest looked up from reference TRBV19 and TRBJ1-1): DGGITQSPKYLFRKEGQNVTLSCEQNLNHDAMYWYRQDPGQGLRLIYYSQIVNDFQKGDIAEGYSVSREKKESFPLTVTSAQKNPTAFYLCASTRGRVPEAFFGQGTRLTVV.

The chain employs TRBV5-1 and TRBJ2-3; no clear D gene. Germline V gene data show CDR1 as SGHRS and CDR2 as YFSETQ. The V end was cut by 5 bases, the J end by 0 bases, with 10 bases between. The CDR3 spans 14 residues. The CDR3, as DNA: TGCGCCAGCAGGGAGCGCACTAGCACAGATACGCAGTATTTT. Encoded protein: CASRERTSTDTQYF.

V usage is TRBV7-9 and J usage is TRBJ2-7, with 9 bases fitting TRBD1. With V trimmed by 3 bases and J by 7 bases, 7 bases remained unmatched. CDR1 and CDR2 from the germline V gene are SEHNR and FQNEAQ (reference sequence). This CDR3 contains 14 residues. CDR3 coding DNA: TGTGCCAGCAGCTTCGGGACAGGGTGGACGGAGCAGTACTTC. It translates to CASSFGTGWTEQYF.

This clone was counted between two and nine times. The genes are TRBV2 and TRBJ2-5, with D possibly being TRBD1 (6 bases). The CDR3 extends over 12 amino acids. V dropped 6 bases and J dropped 5 bases, with 10 bases sitting between them. Per the germline V gene, CDR1 is SNHLY and CDR2 is FYNNEI. CDR3 DNA sequence: TGTGCCAGCAGACAGGGTTTGGAGACCCAGTACTTC. This translates into CASRQGLETQYF.

This sequence joins TRBV28 and TRBJ2-7; 9 nucleotides line up with TRBD2. Unmatched junction bases numbered 7, after V lost 1 base and J lost 0 bases. CDR3 length: 17 amino acids. CDR1 is MDHEN, CDR2 SYDVKM, per germline. Here the CDR3 reads CASSLSSSGVISYEQYF. In nucleotides, the CDR3 is TGTGCCAGCAGTTTATCATCTAGCGGGGTGATCTCCTACGAGCAGTACTTC.